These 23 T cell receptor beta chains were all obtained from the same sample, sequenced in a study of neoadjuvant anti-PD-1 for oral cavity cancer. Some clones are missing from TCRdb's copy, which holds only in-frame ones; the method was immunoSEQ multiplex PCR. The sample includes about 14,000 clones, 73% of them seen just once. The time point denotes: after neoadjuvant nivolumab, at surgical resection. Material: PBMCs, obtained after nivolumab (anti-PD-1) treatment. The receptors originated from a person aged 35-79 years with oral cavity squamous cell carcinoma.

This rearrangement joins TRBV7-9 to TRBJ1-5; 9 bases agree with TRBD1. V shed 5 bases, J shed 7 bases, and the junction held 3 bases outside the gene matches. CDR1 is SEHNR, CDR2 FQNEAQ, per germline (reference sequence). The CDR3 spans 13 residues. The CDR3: CASSRQGDQPQHF. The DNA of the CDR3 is TGTGCCAGCAGCCGACAGGGGGACCAGCCCCAGCATTTT. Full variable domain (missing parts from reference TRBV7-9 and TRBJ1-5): DTGVSQNPRHKITKRGQNVTFRCDPISEHNRLYWYRQTLGQGPEFLTYFQNEAQLEKSRLLSDRFSAERPKGSFSTLEIQRTEQGDSAMYLCASSRQGDQPQHFGDGTRLSIL.

CDR3 sequence reads: CASSLQTSGRDEQFF. CDR3 nucleotides: TGTGCCAGCAGCCTCCAGACTAGCGGGAGGGATGAGCAGTTCTTC. The gene calls are TRBV11-3 and TRBJ2-1, with 14 bases that match TRBD2. V was clipped by 5 bases and J by 8 bases; unmatched bases: 5. This CDR3 spans 15 amino acids. Germline V gives CDR1 SGHNT, CDR2 YENEEA. The full variable domain, with the rest looked up from reference TRBV11-3 and TRBJ2-1, is EAGVVQSPRYKIIEKKQPVAFWCNPISGHNTLYWYLQNLGQGPELLIRYENEEAVDDSQLPKDRFSAERLKGVDSTLKIQPAELGDSAVYLCASSLQTSGRDEQFFGPGTRLTVL.

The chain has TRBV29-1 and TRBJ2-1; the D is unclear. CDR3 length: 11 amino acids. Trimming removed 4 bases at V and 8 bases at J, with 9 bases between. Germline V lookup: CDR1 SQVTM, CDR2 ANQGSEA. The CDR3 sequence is CSVVGIDEQFF. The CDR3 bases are TGCAGCGTTGTGGGAATTGATGAGCAGTTCTTC.

CDR3 amino acids: CASSTGGTQETQYF. CDR3 in DNA: TGTGCCAGCAGCACGGGAGGGACTCAAGAGACCCAGTACTTC. The chain is built from TRBV5-4 and TRBJ2-5; 8 positions match TRBD2. The CDR3 is made up of 14 amino acids. V was pared by 4 bases and J by 2 bases, with 4 bases of the junction left unmatched. The V gene's germline CDR1 is SGHNT and CDR2 YYREEE (reference sequence).

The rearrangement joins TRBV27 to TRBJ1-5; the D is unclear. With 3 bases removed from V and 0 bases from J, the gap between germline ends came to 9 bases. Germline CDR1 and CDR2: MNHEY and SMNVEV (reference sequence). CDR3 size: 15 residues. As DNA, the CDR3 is TGTGCCAGCAGTTTCCGCGGCATTAGCAATCAGCCCCAGCATTTT. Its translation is CASSFRGISNQPQHF.

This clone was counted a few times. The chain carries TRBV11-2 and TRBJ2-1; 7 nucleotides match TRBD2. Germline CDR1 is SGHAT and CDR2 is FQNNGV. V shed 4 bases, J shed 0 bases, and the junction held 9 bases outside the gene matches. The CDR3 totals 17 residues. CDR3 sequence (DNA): TGTGCCAGCAGCTCACTCTCGACTAGCAGCTCCTACAATGAGCAGTTCTTC. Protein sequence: CASSSLSTSSSYNEQFF.

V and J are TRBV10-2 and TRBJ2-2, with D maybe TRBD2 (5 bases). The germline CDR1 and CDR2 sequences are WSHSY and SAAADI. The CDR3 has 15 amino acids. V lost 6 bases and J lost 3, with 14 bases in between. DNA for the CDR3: TGCGCCAGCAGGATGCTAGCAGGTTACACCGGGGAGCTGTTTTTT. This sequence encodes CASRMLAGYTGELFF.

This CDR3 reads CASSFEPRSYNEQFF. CDR3 nucleotide sequence: TGTGCCAGCAGTTTTGAGCCCCGGAGCTACAATGAGCAGTTCTTC. The chain joins TRBV27 to TRBJ2-1, with D unclear. In germline, CDR1 is MNHEY, CDR2 SMNVEV (reference sequence). CDR3 length: 15 amino acids. V lost 3 bases to trimming and J lost 3 bases, with 12 bases between them.

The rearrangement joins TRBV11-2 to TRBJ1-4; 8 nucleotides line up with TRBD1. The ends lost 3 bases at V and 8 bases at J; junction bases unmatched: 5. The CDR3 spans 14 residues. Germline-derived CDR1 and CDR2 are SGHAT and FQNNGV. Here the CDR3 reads CASSFGQGGEKLFF. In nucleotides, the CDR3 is TGTGCCAGCAGCTTCGGACAGGGTGGGGAAAAACTGTTTTTT.

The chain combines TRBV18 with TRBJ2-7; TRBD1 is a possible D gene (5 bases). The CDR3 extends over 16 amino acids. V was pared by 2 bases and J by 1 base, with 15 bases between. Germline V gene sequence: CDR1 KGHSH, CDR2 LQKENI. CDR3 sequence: CASSPYAGRASYEQYF. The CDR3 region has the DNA TGTGCCAGCTCACCATACGCAGGGCGCGCATCCTACGAGCAGTACTTC.

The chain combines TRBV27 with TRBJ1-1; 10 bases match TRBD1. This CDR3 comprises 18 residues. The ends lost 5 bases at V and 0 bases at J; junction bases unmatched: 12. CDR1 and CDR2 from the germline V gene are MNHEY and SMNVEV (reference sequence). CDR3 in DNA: TGTGCCAGCAGTGCCACGGACAGGGGGTTAGCGGTGAACACTGAAGCTTTCTTT. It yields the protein CASSATDRGLAVNTEAFF.

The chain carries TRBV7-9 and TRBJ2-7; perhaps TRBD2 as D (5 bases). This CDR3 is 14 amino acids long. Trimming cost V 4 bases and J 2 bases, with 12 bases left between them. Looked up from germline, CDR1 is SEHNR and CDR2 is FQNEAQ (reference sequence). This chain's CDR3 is CASSSKDFTYEQYF. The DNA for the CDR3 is TGTGCCAGCAGCTCAAAGGACTTTACCTACGAGCAGTACTTC.

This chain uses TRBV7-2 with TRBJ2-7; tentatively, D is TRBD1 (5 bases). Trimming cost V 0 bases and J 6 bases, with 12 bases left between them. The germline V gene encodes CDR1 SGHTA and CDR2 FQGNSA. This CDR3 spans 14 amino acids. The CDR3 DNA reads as TGTGCCAGCAGCTTAGCGCGATTAGGGGCCGAGCAGTACTTC. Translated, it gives CASSLARLGAEQYF.

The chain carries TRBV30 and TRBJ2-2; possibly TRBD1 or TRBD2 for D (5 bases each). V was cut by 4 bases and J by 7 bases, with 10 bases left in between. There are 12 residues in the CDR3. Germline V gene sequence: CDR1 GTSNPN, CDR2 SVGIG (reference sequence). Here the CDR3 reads CAWTRDGGELFF. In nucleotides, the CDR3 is TGTGCCTGGACTCGGGACGGCGGGGAGCTGTTTTTT.

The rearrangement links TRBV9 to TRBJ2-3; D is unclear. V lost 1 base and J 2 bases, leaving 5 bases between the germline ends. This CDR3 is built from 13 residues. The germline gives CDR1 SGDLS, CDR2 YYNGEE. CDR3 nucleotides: TGTGCCAGCAGCGTATTGAACACAGATACGCAGTATTTT. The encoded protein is CASSVLNTDTQYF.

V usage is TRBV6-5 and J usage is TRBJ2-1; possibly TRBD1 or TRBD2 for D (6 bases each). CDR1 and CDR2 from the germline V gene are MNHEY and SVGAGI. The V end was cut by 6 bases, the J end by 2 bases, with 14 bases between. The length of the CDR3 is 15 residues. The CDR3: CASSTGGMTYNEQFF. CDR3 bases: TGTGCCAGCAGCACCGGGGGCATGACCTACAATGAGCAGTTCTTC.

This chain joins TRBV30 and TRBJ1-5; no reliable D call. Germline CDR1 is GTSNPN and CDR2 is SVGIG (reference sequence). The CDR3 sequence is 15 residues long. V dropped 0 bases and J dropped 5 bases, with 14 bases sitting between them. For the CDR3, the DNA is TGTGCCTGGAGTGTACAAGGAGGTGCGGATCAGCCCCAGCATTTT. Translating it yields CAWSVQGGADQPQHF.

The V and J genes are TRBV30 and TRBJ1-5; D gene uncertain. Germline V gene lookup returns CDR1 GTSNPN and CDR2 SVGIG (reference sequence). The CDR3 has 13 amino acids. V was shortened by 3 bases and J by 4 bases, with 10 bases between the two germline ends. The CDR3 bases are TGTGCCTGGAGCCCCCAACCAAATCAGCCCCAGCATTTT. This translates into CAWSPQPNQPQHF.

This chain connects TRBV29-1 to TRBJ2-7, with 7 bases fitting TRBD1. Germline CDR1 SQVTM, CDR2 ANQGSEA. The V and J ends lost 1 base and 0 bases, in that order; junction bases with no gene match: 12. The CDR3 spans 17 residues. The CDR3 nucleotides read TGCAGCGTTGAAGCCCCTAGGACAGGAGCCCTCTCCTACGAGCAGTACTTC. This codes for CSVEAPRTGALSYEQYF.

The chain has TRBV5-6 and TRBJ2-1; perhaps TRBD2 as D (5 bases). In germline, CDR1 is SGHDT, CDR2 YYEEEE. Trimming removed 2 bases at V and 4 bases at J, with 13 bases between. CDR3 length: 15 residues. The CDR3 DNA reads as TGTGCCAGCAGCTTTGGTCTAGCAGATTACAATGAGCAGTTCTTC. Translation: CASSFGLADYNEQFF.

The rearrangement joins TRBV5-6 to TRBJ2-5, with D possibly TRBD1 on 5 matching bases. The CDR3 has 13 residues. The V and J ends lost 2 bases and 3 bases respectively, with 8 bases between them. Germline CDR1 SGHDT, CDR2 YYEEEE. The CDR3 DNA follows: TGTGCCAGCAGCTTAGACAGAAAAGAGACCCAGTACTTC. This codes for CASSLDRKETQYF.

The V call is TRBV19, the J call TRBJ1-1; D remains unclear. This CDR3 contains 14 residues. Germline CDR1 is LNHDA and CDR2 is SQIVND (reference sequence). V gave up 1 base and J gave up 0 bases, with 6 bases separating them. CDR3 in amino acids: CASSIALLNTEAFF. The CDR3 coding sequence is TGTGCCAGTAGTATAGCACTCCTGAACACTGAAGCTTTCTTT.

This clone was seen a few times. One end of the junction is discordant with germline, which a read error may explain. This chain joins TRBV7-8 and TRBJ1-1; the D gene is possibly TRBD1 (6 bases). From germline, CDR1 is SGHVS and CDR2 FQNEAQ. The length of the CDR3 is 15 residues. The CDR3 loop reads CASSLAAGAGAEAFF. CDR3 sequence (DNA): TGTGCCAGCAGCCTAGCGGCAGGGGCTGGGGCTGAAGCTTTCTTT.